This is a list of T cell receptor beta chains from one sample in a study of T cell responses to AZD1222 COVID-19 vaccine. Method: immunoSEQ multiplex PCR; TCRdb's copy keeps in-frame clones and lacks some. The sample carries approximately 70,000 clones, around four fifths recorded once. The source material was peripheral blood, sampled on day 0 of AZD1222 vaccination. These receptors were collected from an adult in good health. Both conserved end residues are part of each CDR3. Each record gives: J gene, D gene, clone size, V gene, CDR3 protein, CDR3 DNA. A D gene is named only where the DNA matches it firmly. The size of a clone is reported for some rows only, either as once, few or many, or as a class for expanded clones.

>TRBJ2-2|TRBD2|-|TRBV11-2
CASSLDPLVAGGPVTGELFF
TGTGCCAGCAGCTTAGATCCCCTGGTAGCGGGGGGGCCTGTGACCGGGGAGCTGTTTTTT
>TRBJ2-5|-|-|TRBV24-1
CATSPRDGLQETQYF
TGTGCCACCAGTCCCCGGGACGGACTCCAAGAGACCCAGTACTTC
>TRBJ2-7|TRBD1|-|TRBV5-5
CASSWGQGAYEQYF
TGTGCCAGCAGCTGGGGCCAGGGGGCCTACGAGCAGTACTTC
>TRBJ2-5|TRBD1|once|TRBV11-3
CASRSQGLETQYF
TGTGCCAGCAGATCACAGGGGTTGGAGACCCAGTACTTC
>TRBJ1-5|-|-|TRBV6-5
CASSWRRFSNQPQHF
TGTGCCAGCAGTTGGAGGAGATTTAGCAATCAGCCCCAGCATTTT
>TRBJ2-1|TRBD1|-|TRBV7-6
CASSFRDSSYNEQFF
TGTGCCAGCAGTTTCCGGGACAGCTCCTACAATGAGCAGTTCTTC
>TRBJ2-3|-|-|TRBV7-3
CASSSVGDTQYF
TGTGCCAGCAGCTCGGTTGGGGATACGCAGTATTTT
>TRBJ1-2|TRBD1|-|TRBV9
CASGPTGNYGYTF
TGTGCCAGCGGACCGACAGGGAACTATGGCTACACCTTC
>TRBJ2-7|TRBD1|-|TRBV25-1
CASSPTNRGIYEQYF
TGTGCCAGCAGCCCCACGAACAGGGGAATCTACGAGCAGTACTTC
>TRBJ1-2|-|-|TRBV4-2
CASSQDLNRGPSNYGYTF
TGTGCCAGCAGCCAAGATCTTAATAGGGGCCCTTCTAACTATGGCTACACCTTC
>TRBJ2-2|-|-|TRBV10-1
CASSARRDTGELFF
TGCGCCAGCAGTGCTAGGCGTGACACCGGGGAGCTGTTTTTT
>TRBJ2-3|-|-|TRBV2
CASNGGMTDTQYF
TGTGCCAGCAACGGAGGGATGACAGATACGCAGTATTTT
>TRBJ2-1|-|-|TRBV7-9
CASSSPDEQFF
TGTGCCAGCAGCTCTCCGGATGAGCAGTTCTTC
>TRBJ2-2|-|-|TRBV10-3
CAITSGLNTGELFF
TGTGCCATCACCTCCGGACTCAACACCGGGGAGCTGTTTTTT
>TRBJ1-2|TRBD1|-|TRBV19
CASSTGTGGYGYTF
TGTGCCAGTAGCACCGGGACAGGAGGATATGGCTACACCTTC
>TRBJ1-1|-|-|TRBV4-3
CASSPETGWKNTEAFF
TGCGCCAGCAGCCCGGAGACAGGATGGAAGAACACTGAAGCTTTCTTT
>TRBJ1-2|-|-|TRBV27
CASSFDGNYGYTF
TGTGCCAGCAGTTTTGACGGGAACTATGGCTACACCTTC
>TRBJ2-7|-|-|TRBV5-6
CASSFSPAYEQYF
TGTGCCAGCAGCTTTTCCCCGGCATACGAGCAGTACTTC
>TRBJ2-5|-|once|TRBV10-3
CAISESGEETQYF
TGTGCCATCAGTGAGTCGGGAGAGGAGACCCAGTACTTC
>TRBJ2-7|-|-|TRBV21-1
CATLTDHSYEQYF
TGTGCCACTCTCACGGACCACTCCTACGAGCAGTACTTC
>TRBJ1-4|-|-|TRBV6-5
CASSSRTGEKLFF
TGTGCCAGCAGTTCCCGGACGGGGGAAAAACTGTTTTTT
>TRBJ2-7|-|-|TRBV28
CASSFRGSSYEQYF
TGTGCCAGCAGTTTTCGCGGAAGCTCCTACGAGCAGTACTTC
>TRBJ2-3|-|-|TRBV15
CATSETRLLSTATQYF
TGTGCCACCAGCGAAACCCGCCTACTTTCCACAGCTACGCAGTATTTT
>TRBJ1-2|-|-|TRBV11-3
CASSLTPPRGYTF
TGTGCCAGCAGCTTGACACCGCCCCGTGGCTACACCTTC
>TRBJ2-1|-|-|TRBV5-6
CASSLGPQGRAYNEQFF
TGTGCCAGCAGCTTGGGGCCACAGGGTAGGGCCTACAATGAGCAGTTCTTC
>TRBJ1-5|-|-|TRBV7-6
CASSLLAGYNQPQHF
TGTGCCAGCAGCCTCTTAGCGGGTTACAATCAGCCCCAGCATTTT
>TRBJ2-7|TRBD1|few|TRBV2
CASSPGDRVSYEQYF
TGTGCCAGCAGTCCCGGGGACAGGGTCTCCTACGAGCAGTACTTC
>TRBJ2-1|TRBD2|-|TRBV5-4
CASSPRLAGGYNEQFF
TGTGCCAGCAGCCCCCGACTAGCGGGGGGTTACAATGAGCAGTTCTTC
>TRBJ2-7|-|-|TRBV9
CASRGAPTQGIEQYF
TGTGCCAGCAGGGGGGCCCCAACACAGGGAATAGAGCAGTACTTC
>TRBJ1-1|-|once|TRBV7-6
CASRTGTNTEAFF
TGTGCCAGCAGAACAGGGACGAACACTGAAGCTTTCTTT
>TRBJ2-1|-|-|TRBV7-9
CASSGGPYNEQFF
TGTGCCAGCAGCGGGGGTCCTTACAATGAGCAGTTCTTC
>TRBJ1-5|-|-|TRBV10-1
CAIQGSLGPNNQPQHF
TGCGCCATCCAGGGCTCCCTCGGCCCCAACAATCAGCCCCAGCATTTT
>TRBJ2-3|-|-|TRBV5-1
CASRGDPRTDTQYF
TGCGCCAGCAGAGGCGATCCCCGCACAGATACGCAGTATTTT
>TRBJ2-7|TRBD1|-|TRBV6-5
CASSYTQGREQYF
TGTGCCAGCAGTTACACACAGGGGAGAGAGCAGTACTTC
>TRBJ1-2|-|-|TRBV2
CASSEAPGQIYGYTF
TGTGCCAGCAGTGAAGCGCCAGGGCAGATCTATGGCTACACCTTC
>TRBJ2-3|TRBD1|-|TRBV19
CASRGQITDTQYF
TGTGCCAGTAGGGGACAGATCACAGATACGCAGTATTTT
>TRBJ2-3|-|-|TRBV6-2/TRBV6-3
CASSSAGAPGSTDTQYF
TGTGCCAGCAGTTCCGCGGGGGCCCCGGGTAGCACAGATACGCAGTATTTT
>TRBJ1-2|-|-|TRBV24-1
CATSPSGHANYGYTF
TGTGCCACCAGCCCGTCAGGCCACGCTAACTATGGCTACACCTTC